This record looks at one T cell receptor beta chain sequence and its context. The data belong to a study of blood T cell repertoires in COVID-19. Per the germline V gene, CDR1 is SQVTM and CDR2 is ANQGSEA. J gave up 7 bases and V 0 bases, and 9 bases lay outside the gene matches. There are 16 residues in the CDR3. The repertoire was sequenced with immunoSEQ multiplex PCR; TCRdb's copy has only in-frame clones and lacks some. The table has about 330,000 clones, roughly 90% seen once. The chain joins TRBV29-1 to TRBJ1-1; 12 bases map to TRBD1. The receptor was isolated from a woman aged 25 to 39 who had recovered from COVID-19. Sample: PBMCs or T cells enriched from blood (not recorded which). The CDR3 spells CSVEDRDRGLFGEAFF. CDR3 nucleotides: TGCAGCGTTGAAGACCGGGACAGGGGGCTGTTCGGTGAAGCTTTCTTT.